The 24 T cell receptor beta chains below come from one sample, sequenced in a study of Graves' ophthalmopathy and Graves' hyperthyroidism. RNA transcripts served as template for amplifying TCR beta CDR3 sequences. Amplification began with first-round RT-PCR using HTBI primers, then second-round multiplex PCR was performed. One entry per CDR3 protein, called by TCRdb with MiXCR from the multiplex PCR reads. Of a few hundred thousand distinct CDR3 sequences listed, about 16% are singletons. Source material: peripheral blood. The receptor set was obtained from a woman aged 18-29 years with Graves' ophthalmopathy.

This clonotype was counted many times. The rearrangement uses TRBV6-2 or TRBV6-3 and TRBJ2-7; no firm D call. Per germline, CDR1 MNHEY and CDR2 SVGEGT. The CDR3 covers 14 residues. Trimming took off 7 bases at V and 6 bases at J, with 19 bases between the two ends. Written as DNA, the CDR3 is TGTGCCAGCACCCTGTCGGGTTCCGCCGGCGAGCAGTACTTC. This gives the protein CASTLSGSAGEQYF.

This clonotype was counted many times. The rearrangement uses TRBV20-1 and TRBJ1-1; D possibly corresponds to TRBD1 (5 bases). CDR1 and CDR2 from the germline V gene are DFQATT and SNEGSKA (reference sequence). This CDR3 is built from 13 residues. CDR3 nucleotides: TGCAGCGCCCGGGAGGGGTCGGACACTGAAGCTTTCTTT. As protein: CSAREGSDTEAFF.

In its sample, this clonotype was seen many times. The chain has TRBV27 and TRBJ2-7; 11 bases align to TRBD2. Trimming removed 5 bases from V and 1 base from J; junction bases left unmatched: 10. The CDR3 contains 17 residues. The V gene's germline CDR1 is MNHEY and CDR2 SMNVEV (reference sequence). CDR3 loop: CASSRNTGTSGSYEQYF. Here the CDR3 DNA reads TGTGCCAGCAGTCGTAACACCGGGACTAGCGGTTCCTACGAGCAGTACTTC.

This clonotype was observed at least ten times. The V call is TRBV11-2, the J call TRBJ2-7; TRBD2 is a possible D gene (5 bases). CDR1 SGHAT and CDR2 FQNNGV come from the germline V gene. CDR3 length: 17 residues. The V gene lost 5 bases and the J gene lost 1 base, with 21 bases spanning the gap. CDR3 in amino acids: CASSRSFWRTGSYEQYF. The CDR3 nucleotides read TGTGCCAGCAGCCGCTCCTTCTGGCGGACGGGATCCTACGAGCAGTACTTC. The variable domain in full, with the rest retrieved from reference TRBV11-2 and TRBJ2-7, is EAGVAQSPRYKIIEKRQSVAFWCNPISGHATLYWYQQILGQGPKLLIQFQNNGVVDDSQLPKDRFSAERLKGVDSTLKIQPAKLEDSAVYLCASSRSFWRTGSYEQYFGPGTRLTVT.

The chain combines TRBV12-3 or TRBV12-4 with TRBJ1-1; 7 bases agree with TRBD1. The CDR3 is 12 residues long. Unmatched junction bases numbered 4, after V lost 6 bases and J lost 6 bases. The chain's CDR3 is CASRPTGAEAFF. The CDR3, as DNA: TGTGCCAGCAGACCCACAGGGGCTGAAGCTTTCTTT.

There are many counts of this clonotype. The chain has TRBV9 and TRBJ1-2; 8 bases fit TRBD1. Per the germline V gene, CDR1 is SGDLS and CDR2 is YYNGEE. CDR3 length equals 14 residues. V lost 4 bases, J lost 4 bases, and 6 bases stayed unmatched. CDR3 region: CASSPEQGGYGYTF. DNA of the CDR3: TGTGCCAGCAGCCCAGAACAGGGGGGCTATGGCTACACCTTC. Using reference TRBV9 and TRBJ1-2 for the parts outside the CDR3, the full variable domain is DSGVTQTPKHLITATGQRVTLRCSPRSGDLSVYWYQQSLDQGLQFLIQYYNGEERAKGNILERFSAQQFPDLHSELNLSSLELGDSALYFCASSPEQGGYGYTFGSGTRLTVV.

The chain employs TRBV6-1 and TRBJ2-7; TRBD1 or TRBD2 may be the D gene (5 bases each). V was trimmed by 4 bases and J by 0 bases, leaving 10 bases between them. Germline loops: CDR1 MNHNS, CDR2 SASEGT. The CDR3 is made up of 14 amino acids. This CDR3 reads CASSVGVSSYEQYF. As DNA, the CDR3 is TGTGCCAGCAGTGTGGGGGTTAGCTCCTACGAGCAGTACTTC.

This clonotype was seen repeatedly, ten times or more. The chain joins TRBV28 to TRBJ2-7, with D possibly called TRBD1 or TRBD2 (7 bases each). V was pared by 5 bases and J by 4 bases, with 15 bases between. Germline loops: CDR1 MDHEN, CDR2 SYDVKM. The CDR3 is 14 amino acids. The CDR3 protein is CASSPQGGWYEQYF. The CDR3 DNA sequence: TGTGCCAGCAGTCCCCAGGGGGGGTGGTACGAGCAGTACTTC. The variable domain in full, completed from reference TRBV28 and TRBJ2-7, reads DVKVTQSSRYLVKRTGEKVFLECVQDMDHENMFWYRQDPGLGLRLIYFSYDVKMKEKGDIPEGYSVSREKKERFSLILESASTNQTSMYLCASSPQGGWYEQYFGPGTRLTVT.

This clonotype was recorded a few times. The V gene is TRBV18, the J gene TRBJ2-3; D may be TRBD1 (6 bases). CDR1 is KGHSH, CDR2 LQKENI, per germline. V lost 5 bases and J lost 3, with 15 bases in between. CDR3 length: 15 amino acids. This chain's CDR3 is CASSSNRDPTDTQYF. CDR3 in DNA: TGTGCCAGCTCATCTAACAGGGACCCGACAGATACGCAGTATTTT.

This clonotype came up many times. The CDR3 DNA follows: TGTGCCAGCAGCGCATTGGGCTACGAGCAGTACTTC. This sequence encodes CASSALGYEQYF. The V and J genes are TRBV6-5 and TRBJ2-7; D ambiguous. With 6 bases removed from V and 3 bases from J, the gap between germline ends came to 9 bases. The germline CDR1 and CDR2 sequences are MNHEY and SVGAGI. The CDR3 is 12 amino acids.

This clonotype was detected many times. The rearrangement uses TRBV7-8 and TRBJ2-7; 9 nucleotides align to TRBD1. This CDR3 region has 15 residues. The germline gives CDR1 SGHVS, CDR2 FQNEAQ. The V gene end was trimmed by 5 bases and the J gene end by 7 bases; junction bases not matched to a gene: 12. CDR3: CASSPPGTGTGEQYF. For the CDR3, the DNA is TGTGCCAGCAGCCCTCCGGGGACAGGGACCGGGGAGCAGTACTTC.

In its sample, this clonotype was seen many times. The genes are TRBV7-2 and TRBJ2-7, with D unclear. The V end lost 2 bases, the J end lost 2 bases, and 10 bases lay between the germline ends. This CDR3 is built from 14 residues. Per germline, CDR1 SGHTA and CDR2 FQGNSA. CDR3 loop: CASSLSLQTYEQYF. The CDR3 DNA follows: TGTGCCAGCAGCTTAAGTTTACAGACCTACGAGCAGTACTTC.

In its sample, this clonotype was seen many times. The rearrangement uses TRBV29-1 and TRBJ2-2; D unclear. Germline CDR1 and CDR2: SQVTM and ANQGSEA. V lost 3 bases and J 6 bases, leaving 2 bases between the germline ends. The CDR3 loop spans 10 amino acids. CDR3: CSVDAGELFF. For the CDR3, the DNA is TGCAGCGTTGACGCCGGGGAGCTGTTTTTT.

V usage is TRBV6-5 and J usage is TRBJ2-7; 10 bases are shared with TRBD1. V was clipped by 0 bases and J by 4 bases; unmatched bases: 6. Per the germline V gene, CDR1 is MNHEY and CDR2 is SVGAGI. The CDR3 totals 16 residues. The DNA for the CDR3 is TGTGCCAGCAGTTACTCGTCCCCGGACAGGGGGTACGAGCAGTACTTC. It specifies CASSYSSPDRGYEQYF.

The CDR3 nucleotides read TGTGCCAGCAGCTTAGTCCCAGGGGTAAACATTCAGTACTTC. Protein product: CASSLVPGVNIQYF. The chain is built from TRBV7-8 and TRBJ2-4; a weak D match, TRBD1 (6 bases). The CDR3 length is 14 residues. V shed 1 base and J shed 6 bases, with 10 bases lying between them. The germline gives CDR1 SGHVS, CDR2 FQNEAQ.

This clonotype was seen a single time. The rearrangement joins TRBV11-2 to TRBJ2-5; D gene uncertain. This CDR3 spans 14 amino acids. Germline CDR1 is SGHAT and CDR2 is FQNNGV. The V gene lost 2 bases and the J gene lost 9 bases, with 16 bases spanning the gap. The CDR3 DNA follows: TGTGCCAGCAGCTTAAACCCCCGTCGGTATTCCCAGTACTTC. It is translated as CASSLNPRRYSQYF.

Only a few counts were recorded for this clonotype. J is TRBJ1-1 and V is TRBV6-2 or TRBV6-3; 12 bases map to TRBD1. CDR1 MNHEY and CDR2 SVGEGT come from the germline V gene. The CDR3 runs 11 residues. Unmatched junction bases numbered 3, after V lost 8 bases and J lost 11 bases. The CDR3: CASGDRGPAFF. The CDR3 bases are TGTGCCAGCGGGGACAGGGGGCCCGCTTTCTTT.

This clonotype was recorded many times. The CDR3 loop is CASSMGQGWDQPQHF. The DNA for the CDR3 is TGTGCCAGCAGCATGGGACAGGGATGGGATCAGCCCCAGCATTTT. The rearrangement joins TRBV11-2 to TRBJ1-5, with 9 nucleotides matching TRBD1. The CDR3 runs 15 residues. The V gene end was trimmed by 5 bases and the J gene end by 5 bases; junction bases not matched to a gene: 7. CDR1 is SGHAT and CDR2 is FQNNGV in the germline V gene.

This clonotype was observed at least ten times. This sequence joins TRBV6-2 or TRBV6-3 and TRBJ1-1; D is perhaps TRBD1 (6 bases). V lost 2 bases to trimming and J lost 9 bases, with 7 bases between them. CDR3 length equals 11 residues. Per the germline V gene, CDR1 is MNHEY and CDR2 is SVGEGT. CDR3 region: CASSYGGQAFF. CDR3 coding DNA: TGTGCCAGCAGTTACGGGGGGCAAGCTTTCTTT.

Ten or more counts support this clonotype. This chain links TRBV12-3 or TRBV12-4 with TRBJ1-2; D possibly corresponds to TRBD1 (5 bases). The CDR3 runs 13 residues. The V gene lost 4 bases and the J gene lost 8 bases, with 14 bases spanning the gap. CDR3 coding DNA: TGTGCCAGCAGTTGGGGGGGAACGATCGGCTACACCTTC. The encoded protein is CASSWGGTIGYTF.

A few counts support this clonotype. The J gene is TRBJ2-4, the V gene TRBV6-1, with D unclear. The germline V and J ends were trimmed by 7 bases and 0 bases, with 7 bases remaining between them. The germline V gene has CDR1 MNHNS and CDR2 SASEGT. The CDR3 consists of 13 residues. CDR3 loop: CASTPVAKNIQYF. CDR3 sequence (DNA): TGTGCCAGCACTCCAGTAGCCAAAAACATTCAGTACTTC.

This clonotype has ten or more counts. V and J are TRBV11-2 and TRBJ2-4, with TRBD1 as a possible D gene (6 bases). Germline CDR1 reads SGHAT; CDR2 reads FQNNGV. This CDR3 has 14 residues. The V end lost 4 bases, the J end lost 0 bases, and 7 bases lay between the germline ends. The CDR3 bases are TGTGCCAGCAGCTCACAGGGAGCCAAAAACATTCAGTACTTC. Residues: CASSSQGAKNIQYF.

At least ten counts were recorded for this clonotype. One end of the junction is discordant with germline, which a read error may explain. The chain carries TRBV5-1 and TRBJ2-5; D uncertain. The CDR3 runs 11 residues. Germline V gene lookup returns CDR1 SGHRS and CDR2 YFSETQ. The CDR3 is CASRLEETQYF. In DNA, the CDR3 is TGCGCCAGCAGATTGGAGGAGACCCAGTACTTC.

This clonotype was seen at least ten times. This chain links TRBV11-2 with TRBJ1-3; D is unclear. The CDR3 contains 17 residues. V lost 0 bases, J lost 2 bases, and 14 bases lay in between. Per the germline V gene, CDR1 is SGHAT and CDR2 is FQNNGV. This CDR3 reads CASSLDPLELPGNTIYF. The CDR3 DNA reads TGTGCCAGCAGCTTAGACCCTTTAGAGTTGCCTGGAAACACCATATATTTT.